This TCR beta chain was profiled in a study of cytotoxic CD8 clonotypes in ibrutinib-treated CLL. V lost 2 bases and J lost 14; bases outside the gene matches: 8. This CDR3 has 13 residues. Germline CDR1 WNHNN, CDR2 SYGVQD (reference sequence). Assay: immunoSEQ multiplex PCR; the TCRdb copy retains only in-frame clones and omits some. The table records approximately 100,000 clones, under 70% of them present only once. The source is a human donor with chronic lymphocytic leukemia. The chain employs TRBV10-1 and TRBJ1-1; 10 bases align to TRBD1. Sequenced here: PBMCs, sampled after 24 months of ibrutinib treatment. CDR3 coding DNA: TGCGCCAGCAGTGAGACCGCGACAGGGGGCATATTCTTT. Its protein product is CASSETATGGIFF.